A single sample is the source of the 17 T cell receptor beta chains below, sequenced in a study of neoadjuvant anti-PD-1 for oral cavity cancer. Clones were read by immunoSEQ multiplex PCR, and TCRdb kept only the in-frame ones, dropping some. The sample lists 63,000 or so clones, 86% occurring once. Time point denoted: after neoadjuvant nivolumab, at surgical resection. The specimen comprised PBMCs, sampled after nivolumab (anti-PD-1) treatment. All receptors derive from a person between 35 and 79 years old with oral cavity squamous cell carcinoma.

The rearrangement uses TRBV7-9 and TRBJ2-7, with 9 bases aligning to TRBD2. This CDR3 spans 15 amino acids. Germline loops: CDR1 SEHNR, CDR2 FQNEAQ (reference sequence). Trimming at V came to 5 bases and at J to 4 bases, leaving 9 bases not matched to a gene. The CDR3 coding sequence is TGTGCCAGCAGCCCTTACCCGCTAGCGGGGTACGAGCAGTACTTC. Protein sequence: CASSPYPLAGYEQYF.

This chain uses TRBV6-6 with TRBJ2-1, with D tentatively TRBD1 (5 bases). Germline-derived CDR1 and CDR2 are MNHNY and SVGAGI (reference sequence). This CDR3 is built from 14 residues. V lost 2 bases and J lost 3, with 8 bases in between. CDR3 region: CASSYGAGYNEQFF. Here the CDR3 DNA reads TGTGCCAGCAGTTACGGGGCCGGCTACAATGAGCAGTTCTTC.

The gene calls are TRBV6-1 and TRBJ2-3, with D tentatively TRBD2 (6 bases). The CDR3 extends over 14 amino acids. The ends were cut back, 6 bases at V and 4 bases at J, with 14 bases in the middle. CDR1 and CDR2 (germline): MNHNS, SASEGT. CDR3 sequence reads: CASSAGGTADTQYF. The CDR3 DNA reads TGTGCCAGCAGCGCCGGCGGGACGGCAGATACGCAGTATTTT.

The chain uses TRBV11-2 and TRBJ1-3; no clear D gene. This CDR3 contains 17 residues. The germline V gene encodes CDR1 SGHAT and CDR2 FQNNGV. V was shortened by 4 bases and J by 0 bases, with 16 bases between the two germline ends. CDR3 bases: TGTGCCAGCAGCTCCCCCTCATGGACGGGCTCTGGAAACACCATATATTTT. Protein: CASSSPSWTGSGNTIYF.

The rearrangement links TRBV7-9 to TRBJ1-6; D is unresolved. The CDR3 is 12 residues long. V lost 4 bases to trimming and J lost 9 bases, with 7 bases between them. The germline gives CDR1 SEHNR, CDR2 FQNEAQ (reference sequence). The CDR3 spells CASSSRVSPLHF. The CDR3 nucleotides read TGTGCCAGCAGCTCCCGTGTTTCACCCCTCCACTTT.

The chain joins TRBV30 to TRBJ2-7; TRBD2 matches 7 bases. The CDR3 has 14 amino acids. Germline trimming cut 2 bases from V and 3 bases from J; bases unmatched to any gene: 7. Germline assignment: CDR1 GTSNPN and CDR2 SVGIG (reference sequence). The CDR3 sequence: CAWSRASGYYEQYF. CDR3 nucleotide sequence: TGTGCCTGGAGTCGGGCTAGCGGATACTACGAGCAGTACTTC.

This clone was detected only once. The CDR3 sequence: CASSLSPYNEQFF. CDR3 DNA sequence: TGTGCCAGCAGTTTATCCCCCTACAATGAGCAGTTCTTC. The chain links TRBV27 to TRBJ2-1; D remains unclear. Germline CDR1 and CDR2: MNHEY and SMNVEV (reference sequence). This CDR3 is built from 13 residues. V lost 0 bases and J 2 bases, leaving 2 bases between the germline ends.

V usage is TRBV29-1 and J usage is TRBJ2-3; 12 bases line up with TRBD1. The V gene's germline CDR1 is SQVTM and CDR2 ANQGSEA. CDR3 size: 14 residues. V lost 7 bases and J lost 4; bases outside the gene matches: 6. CDR3 in DNA: TGCAGCGCCGGGACAGGGGGCGCGTCAGATACGCAGTATTTT. Translated, it gives CSAGTGGASDTQYF.

This chain joins TRBV29-1 and TRBJ1-2; tentatively, D is TRBD1 (6 bases). This CDR3 has 12 amino acids. Trimming pared 6 bases from V and 0 bases from J, leaving 8 bases between. Germline loops: CDR1 SQVTM, CDR2 ANQGSEA. DNA of the CDR3: TGCAGCGTAGGACAGACTAACTATGGCTACACCTTC. It yields the protein CSVGQTNYGYTF.

CDR3 DNA sequence: TGTGCCAGCAGGGGATCCAGGGGGCTGGTTGGCTACACCTTC. It encodes CASRGSRGLVGYTF. The gene calls are TRBV6-1 and TRBJ1-2; TRBD1 matches 8 bases. Unmatched junction bases numbered 10, after V lost 6 bases and J lost 7 bases. The germline gives CDR1 MNHNS, CDR2 SASEGT. The CDR3 is made up of 14 amino acids.

This chain uses TRBV9 with TRBJ1-1; possible D gene TRBD1, 5 bases. This CDR3 is built from 16 residues. V was cut by 4 bases and J by 3 bases, with 19 bases left in between. CDR1 and CDR2 from the germline V gene are SGDLS and YYNGEE. The CDR3 here is CASSSKSSGAHTEAFF. The CDR3 DNA sequence: TGTGCCAGCAGCAGTAAGTCAAGCGGGGCGCACACTGAAGCTTTCTTT.

The rearrangement links TRBV7-8 to TRBJ2-2; 10 bases are a match to TRBD1. Losses at the gene ends were 5 bases for V and 7 bases for J; bases not matched to a gene: 7. The germline gives CDR1 SGHVS, CDR2 FQNEAQ. This CDR3 contains 15 residues. CDR3 bases: TGTGCCAGCAGCCGATTGGGACAGGGGAACGGGGAGCTGTTTTTT. This encodes CASSRLGQGNGELFF.

The chain is built from TRBV5-1 and TRBJ2-1; TRBD1 matches at 7 bases. Germline lookup yields CDR1 SGHRS and CDR2 YFSETQ. This CDR3 contains 14 residues. V shed 5 bases and J 6 bases; nucleotides not matched to a gene: 8. CDR3 sequence: CASRFQRQGNEQFF. CDR3 nucleotides: TGCGCCAGCAGGTTCCAAAGACAGGGCAATGAGCAGTTCTTC.

CDR3 region: CASRQGGNNEQFF. The DNA of the CDR3 is TGTGCCAGCCGACAGGGGGGTAACAATGAGCAGTTCTTC. The V gene is TRBV2, the J gene TRBJ2-1; 9 bases map to TRBD1. Germline V gene lookup returns CDR1 SNHLY and CDR2 FYNNEI. The CDR3 covers 13 residues. V gave up 8 bases and J gave up 5 bases; unmatched junction bases: 4.

The genes are TRBV21-1 and TRBJ2-7; the D call in the table, TRBD2, was not verified against the DNA. TRBV21-1 is classified as a pseudogene. The CDR3 sequence is 14 residues long. CDR3 nucleotide sequence: TGTGCCAGCAGCATCCGGAGGAGGGTGGGTGAGCAGTACTTC. This gives the protein CASSIRRRVGEQYF.

The chain is built from TRBV5-1 and TRBJ2-2; D is possibly TRBD1 (6 bases). Germline CDR1 is SGHRS and CDR2 is YFSETQ. V was cut by 0 bases and J by 6 bases, with 12 bases left in between. The CDR3 consists of 15 residues. CDR3 residues: CASSLVQGGAGELFF. CDR3 DNA: TGCGCCAGCAGCTTGGTACAGGGCGGCGCCGGGGAGCTGTTTTTT. Full variable domain (rest looked up from reference TRBV5-1 and TRBJ2-2): KAGVTQTPRYLIKTRGQQVTLSCSPISGHRSVSWYQQTPGQGLQFLFEYFSETQRNKGNFPGRFSGRQFSNSRSEMNVSTLELGDSALYLCASSLVQGGAGELFFGEGSRLTVL.

In this sample, this clone turned up once. V usage is TRBV7-2 and J usage is TRBJ1-4; no reliable D call. This CDR3 region has 14 residues. V was shortened by 4 bases and J by 7 bases, with 13 bases between the two germline ends. Germline CDR1 reads SGHTA; CDR2 reads FQGNSA. The CDR3: CASSSMARGEKLFF. The DNA of the CDR3 is TGTGCCAGCAGCTCGATGGCCCGTGGTGAAAAACTGTTTTTT.